The clone carrying this T cell receptor (beta chain) has more than one count but fewer than ten. Its antigen is currently unknown. Here immunoSEQ multiplex PCR was the method, and the copy in TCRdb shows in-frame clones only, minus some. The sample lists 40,000 to 45,000 clones, 80% seen once, with about 4% in the top ten. The record originates from a study of OX40 agonist ivuxolimab in advanced cancers. Overall study: Patients were treated with intravenous ivuxolimab, dosed at 0.01 to 10 mg/kg and infused every 2 weeks. Three patients got partial responses; one had hepatocellular carcinoma and two had cutaneous melanoma.

CDR3 length equals 13 residues. Germline lookup yields CDR1 SGHDN and CDR2 FVKESK. Trimming took off 0 bases at V and 3 bases at J, with 5 bases between the two ends. Study findings and constraints: Among the lowest levels of clonal expansion were found in partial responders at 0.1-3.0 mg/kg.

The sequence derives from an adult with an advanced solid tumor such as melanoma, head and neck, liver or kidney cancer. Here the sequenced sample was CD4+ or CD8+ T cells sorted from blood, taken in a trial of the OX40 agonist ivuxolimab. The chain carries TRBV14 and TRBJ1-1; the D gene is possibly TRBD1 (5 bases). CDR3 sequence (DNA): TGTGCCAGCAGCCAAGAGGGGCACACTGAAGCTTTCTTT. Its protein is CASSQEGHTEAFF.